This T cell receptor beta chain derives from a study of molecular identifiers for immune sequencing clone quantification. This clonotype was seen repeatedly, ten times or more. TCRdb itself ran the PCR reads through MiXCR, one entry per CDR3 protein. The sample comprises about 54,000 distinct CDR3 sequences, almost 25% of which are singletons, and over 1.5% rests with the top ten. The CDR3 is made up of 16 amino acids. Germline V gene data show CDR1 as MGHRA and CDR2 as YSYEKL. V shed 1 base and J 4 bases; nucleotides not matched to a gene: 6. Material: naive CD8+ T cells from blood, with Jurkat cell RNA spiked in. Subset reported: FACS-sorted CD8+CD4-CCR7+CD45RA+ naive T cells. The genes are TRBV4-1 and TRBJ2-7, with 11 bases matching TRBD2. This TCR came from a human donor in good health. Some libraries in this study had Jurkat cell RNA spiked in. The CDR3 reads CASSQALGLADYEQYF. The CDR3 DNA is TGCGCCAGCAGCCAAGCGCTGGGACTAGCGGATTACGAGCAGTACTTC.